These 6 T cell receptor beta chains were all obtained from the same sample, sequenced in a study of T cell clones after liver transplantation. Assay: immunoSEQ multiplex PCR; the TCRdb copy retains only in-frame clones and omits some. Among roughly 80,000 clones, about 82% were seen once, and the ten largest hold about 0.52%. The sequences come from CD4+ T cells from blood, collected around 45 months after liver transplant. These receptors originate from a human patient who received a liver transplant. Some T cells may originate from the graft donor.

The chain recombines TRBV5-1 with TRBJ2-1, with D tentatively TRBD2 (5 bases). The CDR3 has 14 residues. Trimming removed 4 bases from V and 3 bases from J, with 11 bases in between. Per the germline V gene, CDR1 is SGHRS and CDR2 is YFSETQ. The CDR3 region is CASSVTTSYNEQFF. The CDR3 DNA reads TGCGCCAGCAGCGTCACAACTAGCTACAATGAGCAGTTCTTC.

The J gene is TRBJ2-4, the V gene TRBV27, with D uncertain. The CDR3 loop spans 14 amino acids. Trimming took off 4 bases at V and 2 bases at J, with 9 bases between the two ends. CDR1 and CDR2 (germline): MNHEY, SMNVEV (reference sequence). CDR3 loop: CASSSLGSKNIQYF. The CDR3 DNA sequence: TGTGCCAGCAGTTCTTTGGGGTCCAAAAACATTCAGTACTTC.

This clone was counted between two and nine times. The J gene is TRBJ1-1, the V gene TRBV4-1; perhaps TRBD1 as D (6 bases). Deletions cut 0 bases from V and 7 bases from J, with 9 bases between. The CDR3 covers 13 residues. The germline gives CDR1 MGHRA, CDR2 YSYEKL. The CDR3 DNA reads TGCGCCAGCAGCCAAGATTTAGGGGGTGAAGCTTTCTTT. Amino acid sequence: CASSQDLGGEAFF.

Here the CDR3 reads CASRWGHSGNTIYF. CDR3 sequence (DNA): TGTGCCAGCAGATGGGGCCATTCTGGAAACACCATATATTTT. The rearrangement uses TRBV28 and TRBJ1-3; possibly TRBD1 for D (5 bases). The length of the CDR3 is 14 residues. The V and J ends lost 6 bases and 1 base respectively, with 10 bases between them. Germline CDR1 and CDR2: MDHEN and SYDVKM.

The chain is built from TRBV5-2 and TRBJ1-2; the listed D gene, TRBD1, was not tested against the DNA. TRBV5-2 is a recognized pseudogene. The CDR3 covers 15 residues. For the CDR3, the DNA is TGTGCCAGCAGTAGGACATTGGGGCAGAACTATGGCTACACCTTC. Its translation is CASSRTLGQNYGYTF.

The chain is built from TRBV28 and TRBJ1-2; D unresolved. CDR3 length equals 11 residues. Deletions cut 10 bases from V and 2 bases from J, with 8 bases between. Germline V CDR1 and CDR2: MDHEN, SYDVKM. The CDR3 DNA is TGTGCCACCGGGGTAAACTATGGCTACACCTTC. Its translation: CATGVNYGYTF.